This is a list of T cell receptor beta chains from one sample in a study of blood T cell repertoires in COVID-19. Profiling relied on immunoSEQ multiplex PCR, and the TCRdb table lists in-frame clones only, not all of them. Among some 150,000 clones listed, about nine tenths were seen once. The sequenced sample was peripheral blood. The receptors were gathered from a woman aged 55-69 years with active or convalescent COVID-19. Each CDR3 is given with its conserved first and last residue. A D gene is named only where the DNA matches it firmly. Clone size, where shown, is once, few, many, or a class for clones that have expanded.

cdr3_nt: TGTGCCAGTAGTAGTGGAGCCAGGAACACTGAAGCTTTCTTT; cdr3_aa: CASSSGARNTEAFF; clone_size: -; d_call: -; v_call: TRBV19; j_call: TRBJ1-1
cdr3_nt: TGCAGTGCTAGTTTGGCTAGCGGTATGGGGACCCAGTACTTC; cdr3_aa: CSASLASGMGTQYF; clone_size: -; d_call: TRBD2; v_call: TRBV20-1; j_call: TRBJ2-5
cdr3_nt: TGTGCCAGCAGCCCCCGCCAGTCCATGAACACTGAAGCTTTCTTT; cdr3_aa: CASSPRQSMNTEAFF; clone_size: -; d_call: -; v_call: TRBV9; j_call: TRBJ1-1
cdr3_nt: TGTGCCAGCGTAGCGGGGGGCAGCTCCTACGAGCAGTACTTC; cdr3_aa: CASVAGGSSYEQYF; clone_size: -; d_call: TRBD2; v_call: TRBV2; j_call: TRBJ2-7
cdr3_nt: TGTGCCAGCAGCTTAGACGAACCGGGGGGGCCCTTAGATACGCAGTATTTT; cdr3_aa: CASSLDEPGGPLDTQYF; clone_size: -; d_call: TRBD2; v_call: TRBV7-8; j_call: TRBJ2-3
cdr3_nt: TGCAGCGCCCGGACAGGGTTAGCCTACGAGCAGTACTTC; cdr3_aa: CSARTGLAYEQYF; clone_size: -; d_call: TRBD1; v_call: TRBV29-1; j_call: TRBJ2-7
cdr3_nt: TGTGCCAGCAGCCAAGATGCGACAGTCAATCAGCCCCAGCATTTT; cdr3_aa: CASSQDATVNQPQHF; clone_size: -; d_call: -; v_call: TRBV3-1/TRBV3-2; j_call: TRBJ1-5
cdr3_nt: TGTGCCAGCCAAGGACAGAATCAGCCCCAGCATTTT; cdr3_aa: CASQGQNQPQHF; clone_size: -; d_call: -; v_call: TRBV12-3/TRBV12-4; j_call: TRBJ1-5
cdr3_nt: TGTGCCAGTAGTATTCGGGGAGGATCAGCTAACTATGGCTACACCTTC; cdr3_aa: CASSIRGGSANYGYTF; clone_size: few; d_call: -; v_call: TRBV19; j_call: TRBJ1-2
cdr3_nt: TGTGCCAGCAGCTCCCAGCGGGGGGGCCTTTCCGGGGAGCTGTTTTTT; cdr3_aa: CASSSQRGGLSGELFF; clone_size: -; d_call: TRBD2; v_call: TRBV11-1; j_call: TRBJ2-2
cdr3_nt: TGCGCCAGCAGTAGCGGGGGGGCCGAAGAGACCCAGTACTTC; cdr3_aa: CASSSGGAEETQYF; clone_size: few; d_call: TRBD2; v_call: TRBV10-1; j_call: TRBJ2-5
cdr3_nt: TGTGCCAGCAGCTTGGTCAGGGTGGCAGATACGCAGTATTTT; cdr3_aa: CASSLVRVADTQYF; clone_size: -; d_call: -; v_call: TRBV5-4; j_call: TRBJ2-3
cdr3_nt: TGTGCCAGCAGCCAAGGACACCTCGGTGAAAAACTGTTTTTT; cdr3_aa: CASSQGHLGEKLFF; clone_size: -; d_call: -; v_call: TRBV14; j_call: TRBJ1-4
cdr3_nt: TGTGCCAGTTTGGGGCAGCTACTGGGCGGCTACACCTTC; cdr3_aa: CASLGQLLGGYTF; clone_size: -; d_call: -; v_call: TRBV19; j_call: TRBJ1-2
cdr3_nt: TGTGCCAGTTCCCGGGACAGCGGAAACACCATATATTTT; cdr3_aa: CASSRDSGNTIYF; clone_size: once; d_call: TRBD1; v_call: TRBV6-5; j_call: TRBJ1-3
cdr3_nt: TGCGCCAGCAGCTTCTCGGTATCCTACGAGCAGTACTTC; cdr3_aa: CASSFSVSYEQYF; clone_size: -; d_call: -; v_call: TRBV5-1; j_call: TRBJ2-7
cdr3_nt: TGTGCCAGCACTCGACAGGAATTTCCCGTATTCTTT; cdr3_aa: CASTRQEFPVFF; clone_size: -; d_call: -; v_call: TRBV2; j_call: TRBJ1-1
cdr3_nt: TGTGCCAGCAGTGAAGCCACGACAGGGCCCAGGCAGCCCCAGCATTTT; cdr3_aa: CASSEATTGPRQPQHF; clone_size: -; d_call: TRBD1; v_call: TRBV2; j_call: TRBJ1-5
cdr3_nt: TGTGCCAGCAGCAACCGGGACAGGGTAAACTATGGCTACACCTTC; cdr3_aa: CASSNRDRVNYGYTF; clone_size: -; d_call: -; v_call: TRBV21-1; j_call: TRBJ1-2
cdr3_nt: TGTGCCAGCTCCCACAGGGTTGGGTACGAGCAGTACTTC; cdr3_aa: CASSHRVGYEQYF; clone_size: -; d_call: -; v_call: TRBV27; j_call: TRBJ2-7
cdr3_nt: TGTGCCAGCAGCCACAGGACAGGGGCGGTTTCTAACTATGGCTACACCTTC; cdr3_aa: CASSHRTGAVSNYGYTF; clone_size: -; d_call: TRBD1; v_call: TRBV5-6; j_call: TRBJ1-2
cdr3_nt: TGTGCCAGCAGCATCCAGGGGGGTTCACCCCTCCACTTT; cdr3_aa: CASSIQGGSPLHF; clone_size: -; d_call: TRBD1; v_call: TRBV13; j_call: TRBJ1-6
cdr3_nt: TGTGCCAGTAGTATATACACAGGGGGTCAAGAGACCCAGTACTTC; cdr3_aa: CASSIYTGGQETQYF; clone_size: -; d_call: TRBD1; v_call: TRBV19; j_call: TRBJ2-5
cdr3_nt: TGTGCCAGCAGTTTACTCGGGTACGAAGCTTTCTTT; cdr3_aa: CASSLLGYEAFF; clone_size: -; d_call: -; v_call: TRBV12-3/TRBV12-4; j_call: TRBJ1-1
cdr3_nt: TGTGCCAGCTCACCATCCAGTTTCGACGAGCAGTACTTC; cdr3_aa: CASSPSSFDEQYF; clone_size: -; d_call: -; v_call: TRBV18; j_call: TRBJ2-7
cdr3_nt: TGTGCCAGCAGCTATCAGGGTCAGCCCCAGCATTTT; cdr3_aa: CASSYQGQPQHF; clone_size: once; d_call: -; v_call: TRBV12-3/TRBV12-4; j_call: TRBJ1-5
cdr3_nt: TGTGCCAGCAGTAGGGACAGGGTAACCTACGAGCAGTACTTC; cdr3_aa: CASSRDRVTYEQYF; clone_size: -; d_call: TRBD1; v_call: TRBV6-5; j_call: TRBJ2-7
cdr3_nt: TGTGCCAGCAGCCAGGGGGACAGGACACCTACTAATGAAAAACTGTTTTTT; cdr3_aa: CASSQGDRTPTNEKLFF; clone_size: -; d_call: TRBD1; v_call: TRBV4-2; j_call: TRBJ1-4
cdr3_nt: TGTGCCAGCAGGACACAGGGTGGAAACACCATATATTTT; cdr3_aa: CASRTQGGNTIYF; clone_size: -; d_call: -; v_call: TRBV6-6; j_call: TRBJ1-3
cdr3_nt: TGTGCCAGCAGTGAAGCGGGCCAGACGAACACCGGGGAGCTGTTTTTT; cdr3_aa: CASSEAGQTNTGELFF; clone_size: -; d_call: -; v_call: TRBV6-1; j_call: TRBJ2-2
cdr3_nt: TGCGCCAGCAGCTTGGGACAGGCGAACACTGAAGCTTTCTTT; cdr3_aa: CASSLGQANTEAFF; clone_size: -; d_call: -; v_call: TRBV5-1; j_call: TRBJ1-1
cdr3_nt: TGTGCCAGCAGCCAACAGGGGACTGAAGCTTTCTTT; cdr3_aa: CASSQQGTEAFF; clone_size: -; d_call: TRBD1; v_call: TRBV12-3/TRBV12-4; j_call: TRBJ1-1
cdr3_nt: TGTGCCAGCAGCTTAGTCAACAGGGTTGGAAACACCATATATTTT; cdr3_aa: CASSLVNRVGNTIYF; clone_size: -; d_call: -; v_call: TRBV7-8; j_call: TRBJ1-3
cdr3_nt: TGTGCCATCCGGACAGGGGGAGGGGGCACAGATACGCAGTATTTT; cdr3_aa: CAIRTGGGGTDTQYF; clone_size: -; d_call: TRBD1; v_call: TRBV10-3; j_call: TRBJ2-3
cdr3_nt: TGCGCCAGCAGCCAAGAAATGGGGCAGCTGCTATATGGCTACACCTTC; cdr3_aa: CASSQEMGQLLYGYTF; clone_size: -; d_call: -; v_call: TRBV4-3; j_call: TRBJ1-2
cdr3_nt: TGTGCCAGCAGTTACGATGGCAGGAGGGACAATCAGCCCCAGCATTTT; cdr3_aa: CASSYDGRRDNQPQHF; clone_size: -; d_call: -; v_call: TRBV6-2/TRBV6-3; j_call: TRBJ1-5
cdr3_nt: TGTGCCAGCAGCCAAGGGTACAGAGTGAGCTCTGGAAACACCATATATTTT; cdr3_aa: CASSQGYRVSSGNTIYF; clone_size: few; d_call: -; v_call: TRBV3-1/TRBV3-2; j_call: TRBJ1-3
cdr3_nt: TGTGCCAGCAGTTACATCGAGGGACAGGGGCAAGCTTTCTTT; cdr3_aa: CASSYIEGQGQAFF; clone_size: -; d_call: TRBD1; v_call: TRBV6-5; j_call: TRBJ1-1
cdr3_nt: TGTGCCAGCAGTTACGGGCAGGCGTCTTCCAATCAGCCCCAGCATTTT; cdr3_aa: CASSYGQASSNQPQHF; clone_size: -; d_call: -; v_call: TRBV6-2/TRBV6-3; j_call: TRBJ1-5
cdr3_nt: TGTGCCAGCAGCTCCATGGGCGGGGTGGGAGAGACCCAGTACTTC; cdr3_aa: CASSSMGGVGETQYF; clone_size: -; d_call: -; v_call: TRBV7-2; j_call: TRBJ2-5
cdr3_nt: TGCGCCAGCAGCTTAGGGGAGGCGCAGCCCCAGCATTTT; cdr3_aa: CASSLGEAQPQHF; clone_size: -; d_call: -; v_call: TRBV5-1; j_call: TRBJ1-5